The rows below give T cell receptor beta chains drawn from one sample of a study of CD8 T cells in Susac syndrome. TCRdb analysed the immunoSEQ multiplex PCR reads with MiXCR anew, one entry per CDR3 protein. In the table there are 330,000 or so distinct CDR3 sequences, around nine tenths of which are singletons. Sequencing was carried out using CD8+ T cells from PBMCs. The receptors here all came from a human donor with multiple sclerosis. CDR3s include the opening cysteine and the closing phenylalanine or tryptophan. A D gene is named only where the DNA matches it firmly. Rows may omit the clone size; those that give it use once, few, many or a size class.

D: TRBD2
V: TRBV4-3
size: once
J: TRBJ2-1
DNA: TGCGCCAGCAGCCAGACCGGGACTAGGGAGTACAATGAGCAGTTCTTC
CDR3: CASSQTGTREYNEQFF

D: TRBD1
V: TRBV6-2/TRBV6-3
size: .
J: TRBJ2-2
DNA: TGTGCCAGCAGCCTCGACAGGGGGACAAACACCGGGGAGCTGTTTTTT
CDR3: CASSLDRGTNTGELFF

D: .
V: TRBV20-1
size: .
J: TRBJ2-7
DNA: TGCAGTGCCAAAGGTACAGAAACCTACGAGCAGTACTTC
CDR3: CSAKGTETYEQYF

D: TRBD1
V: TRBV4-3
size: .
J: TRBJ1-1
DNA: TGCGCCAGCAGCCAAGATGGCGGCAGGGGGCCCTCGGTGGAAGCTTTCTTT
CDR3: CASSQDGGRGPSVEAFF

D: .
V: TRBV7-9
size: .
J: TRBJ2-2
DNA: TGTGCCAGCAGCTTATTAGCGGAGGCCGGGGAGCTGTTTTTT
CDR3: CASSLLAEAGELFF

D: TRBD2
V: TRBV27
size: .
J: TRBJ2-1
DNA: TGTGCCAGCAGTTATCTAGCGGGGGGCCTAGGGGGCTACAATGAGCAGTTCTTC
CDR3: CASSYLAGGLGGYNEQFF

D: TRBD1
V: TRBV29-1
size: .
J: TRBJ2-3
DNA: TGCAGCGTTGAAGATGGGTCCGGGACAGGGGGAAATACGCAGTATTTT
CDR3: CSVEDGSGTGGNTQYF

D: TRBD1
V: TRBV6-1
size: .
J: TRBJ2-3
DNA: TGTGCCAGCAGCCCTACAGGGGGCGAGGCAGATACGCAGTATTTT
CDR3: CASSPTGGEADTQYF

D: .
V: TRBV6-5
size: .
J: TRBJ2-1
DNA: TGTGCCAGCAGTTACTCGCCTCCAACAGGGTACAATGAGCAGTTCTTC
CDR3: CASSYSPPTGYNEQFF

D: .
V: TRBV21-1
size: .
J: TRBJ2-6
DNA: TGTGCCAGCAGCTCCCCTCAGGAGGACTCCCCCTCTGGGGCCAACGTCCTGACTTTC
CDR3: CASSSPQEDSPSGANVLTF

D: .
V: TRBV29-1
size: .
J: TRBJ1-6
DNA: TGCAGCGTTCCTTGCAGTCCAATTTGTTCACCCCTCCACTTT
CDR3: CSVPCSPICSPLHF

D: .
V: TRBV20-1
size: .
J: TRBJ1-1
DNA: TGCAGTGCTAGTCCAACAGGGAACACTGAAGCTTTCTTT
CDR3: CSASPTGNTEAFF

D: .
V: TRBV11-2
size: .
J: TRBJ2-1
DNA: TGTGCCAGCAGCTGGGACGCCGGGGGTAGAGATGAGCAGTTCTTC
CDR3: CASSWDAGGRDEQFF

D: .
V: TRBV2
size: .
J: TRBJ2-6
DNA: TGTGCCAGCGCCCGGGGCTCTGGGGCCAACGTCCTGACTTTC
CDR3: CASARGSGANVLTF

D: TRBD1
V: TRBV7-8
size: .
J: TRBJ1-5
DNA: TGTGCCAGCAACCCGACAGGGGCACAGCCCCAGCATTTT
CDR3: CASNPTGAQPQHF

D: TRBD2
V: TRBV27
size: .
J: TRBJ2-7
DNA: TGTGCCAGCAGCCTTAGCGGGGGGGCCCATATGGAGCAGTACTTC
CDR3: CASSLSGGAHMEQYF

D: TRBD2
V: TRBV2
size: .
J: TRBJ2-5
DNA: TGCGCCAGCAGCGGCAGGCTAGCGGTCAGACAGGAGACCCAGTACTTC
CDR3: CASSGRLAVRQETQYF

D: .
V: TRBV3-1
size: .
J: TRBJ2-1
DNA: TGTGCCAGCAGCCAAGATTGGACGGCTTACAATGAGCAGTTCTTC
CDR3: CASSQDWTAYNEQFF

D: .
V: TRBV5-6
size: .
J: TRBJ2-3
DNA: TGTGCCAGCACCAACGGTCCAGATACGCAGTATTTT
CDR3: CASTNGPDTQYF

D: .
V: TRBV5-4
size: .
J: TRBJ2-7
DNA: TGTGCCAGCAGCTTCCGAACAGACGAGCAGTACTTC
CDR3: CASSFRTDEQYF

D: .
V: TRBV4-1
size: .
J: TRBJ1-3
DNA: TGCGCCAGCAGCCATCCTACTGGTCACACCATATATTTT
CDR3: CASSHPTGHTIYF

D: .
V: TRBV6-2/TRBV6-3
size: few
J: TRBJ2-7
DNA: TGTGCCAGCACCCATCCCCCGGACAGCTCCTACGAGCAGTACTTC
CDR3: CASTHPPDSSYEQYF

D: TRBD1
V: TRBV19
size: few
J: TRBJ2-7
DNA: TGTGCCAGTAGCCTCCAGGGGGCGAATTACGAGCAGTACTTC
CDR3: CASSLQGANYEQYF

D: .
V: TRBV30
size: .
J: TRBJ1-5
DNA: TGTGCCTGGAGCGAATTGTCCGGCTCTAATCAGCCCCAGCATTTT
CDR3: CAWSELSGSNQPQHF

D: .
V: TRBV2
size: .
J: TRBJ2-7
DNA: TGTGCCAGCAAACGCACCTCTTCAAGCTCCTACGAGCAGTACTTC
CDR3: CASKRTSSSSYEQYF

D: .
V: TRBV2
size: .
J: TRBJ2-7
DNA: TGTGCCAGCATGGGGCAGGGGTTGGACGAGCAGTACTTC
CDR3: CASMGQGLDEQYF

D: TRBD1
V: TRBV28
size: .
J: TRBJ2-7
DNA: TGTGCCAGCAGTTACCCAATACCGGGACAGGGGCCCTACGAGCAGTACTTC
CDR3: CASSYPIPGQGPYEQYF

D: TRBD2
V: TRBV7-9
size: .
J: TRBJ2-3
DNA: TGTGCCAGCATCCTCATAGCGGGGGGCCCCGCAGATACGCAGTATTTT
CDR3: CASILIAGGPADTQYF

D: .
V: TRBV29-1
size: once
J: TRBJ2-2
DNA: TGCAGCGTTTCGCAGGGGCTGAACACCGGGGAGCTGTTTTTT
CDR3: CSVSQGLNTGELFF

D: TRBD1
V: TRBV6-2/TRBV6-3
size: .
J: TRBJ2-7
DNA: TGTGCCAGCAGTACTAACCGGGACAGATCTCTCTACGAGCAGTACTTC
CDR3: CASSTNRDRSLYEQYF

D: .
V: TRBV9
size: .
J: TRBJ1-6
DNA: TGTGCCAGCAGCGTATCGAACACCGGCTCCTATAATTCACCCCTCCACTTT
CDR3: CASSVSNTGSYNSPLHF

D: .
V: TRBV20-1
size: .
J: TRBJ2-1
DNA: TGCAGTGCCTACGACGAGCTGATCTCCTACAATGAGCAGTTCTTC
CDR3: CSAYDELISYNEQFF

D: .
V: TRBV9
size: once
J: TRBJ2-2
DNA: TGTGCCAGCAGCGTGGAAACAGGGAACACCGGGGAGCTGTTTTTT
CDR3: CASSVETGNTGELFF

D: .
V: TRBV7-9
size: .
J: TRBJ2-1
DNA: TGTGCCAGCAGCTTATTGGGTCAATACAATGAGCAGTTCTTC
CDR3: CASSLLGQYNEQFF

D: .
V: TRBV27
size: .
J: TRBJ1-2
DNA: TGTGCCAGCAGTTTATATGGTGATGGCTACACCTTC
CDR3: CASSLYGDGYTF

D: .
V: TRBV12-3/TRBV12-4
size: .
J: TRBJ2-2
DNA: TGTGCCAGCAGTTGGGACCATGGGGACGGGGAGCTGTTTTTT
CDR3: CASSWDHGDGELFF